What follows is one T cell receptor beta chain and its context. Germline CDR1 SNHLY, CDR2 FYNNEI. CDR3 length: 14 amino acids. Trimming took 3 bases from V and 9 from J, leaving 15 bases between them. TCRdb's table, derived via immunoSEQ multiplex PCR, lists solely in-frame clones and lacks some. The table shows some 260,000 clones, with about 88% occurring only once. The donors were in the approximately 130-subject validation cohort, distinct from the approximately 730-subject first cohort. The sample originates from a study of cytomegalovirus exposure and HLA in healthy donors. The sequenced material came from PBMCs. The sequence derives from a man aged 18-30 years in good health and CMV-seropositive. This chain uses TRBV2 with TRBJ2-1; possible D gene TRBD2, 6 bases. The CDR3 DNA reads TGTGCCAGCAGTGAGGGACTCCCGCTGTTTGAGCAGTTCTTC. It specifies CASSEGLPLFEQFF.